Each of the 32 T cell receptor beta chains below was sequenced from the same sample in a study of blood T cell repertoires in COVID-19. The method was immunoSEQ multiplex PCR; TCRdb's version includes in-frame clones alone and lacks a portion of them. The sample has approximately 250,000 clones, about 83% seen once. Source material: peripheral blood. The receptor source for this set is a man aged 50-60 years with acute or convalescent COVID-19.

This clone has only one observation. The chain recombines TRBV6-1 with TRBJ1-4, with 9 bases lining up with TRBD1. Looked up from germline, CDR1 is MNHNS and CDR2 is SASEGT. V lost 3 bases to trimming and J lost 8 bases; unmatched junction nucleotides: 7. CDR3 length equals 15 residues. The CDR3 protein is CASSDLGTGTEKLFF. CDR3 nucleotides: TGTGCCAGCAGTGATCTCGGGACAGGGACAGAAAAACTGTTTTTT.

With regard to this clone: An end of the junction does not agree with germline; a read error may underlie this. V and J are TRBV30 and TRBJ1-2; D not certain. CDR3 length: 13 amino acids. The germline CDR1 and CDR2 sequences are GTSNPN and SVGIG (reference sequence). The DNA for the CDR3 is TGTGCCTGGAGGCAGCCCACTAATTATGGCTACACCTTC. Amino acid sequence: CAWRQPTNYGYTF.

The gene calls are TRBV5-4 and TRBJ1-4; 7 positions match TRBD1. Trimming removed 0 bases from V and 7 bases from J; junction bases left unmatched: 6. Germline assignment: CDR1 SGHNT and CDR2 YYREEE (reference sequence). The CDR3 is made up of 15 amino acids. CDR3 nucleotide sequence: TGTGCCAGCAGCTTGGGTAGGGGGCGCTCTGAAAAACTGTTTTTT. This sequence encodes CASSLGRGRSEKLFF.

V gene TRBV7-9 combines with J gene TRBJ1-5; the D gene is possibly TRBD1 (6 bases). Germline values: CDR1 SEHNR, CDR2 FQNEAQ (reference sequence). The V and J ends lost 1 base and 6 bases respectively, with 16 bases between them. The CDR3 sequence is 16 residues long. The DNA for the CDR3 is TGTGCCAGCAGCTTAGAAAGGGACATCTCAAGTCAGCCCCAGCATTTT. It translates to CASSLERDISSQPQHF.

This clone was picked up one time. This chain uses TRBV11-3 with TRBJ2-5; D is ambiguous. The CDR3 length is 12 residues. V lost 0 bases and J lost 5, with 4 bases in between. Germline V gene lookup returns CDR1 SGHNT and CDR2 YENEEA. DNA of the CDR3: TGTGCCAGCAGCTTAGATCGGGAGACCCAGTACTTC. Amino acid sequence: CASSLDRETQYF. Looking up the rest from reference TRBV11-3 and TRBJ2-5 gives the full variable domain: EAGVVQSPRYKIIEKKQPVAFWCNPISGHNTLYWYLQNLGQGPELLIRYENEEAVDDSQLPKDRFSAERLKGVDSTLKIQPAELGDSAVYLCASSLDRETQYFGPGTRLLVL.

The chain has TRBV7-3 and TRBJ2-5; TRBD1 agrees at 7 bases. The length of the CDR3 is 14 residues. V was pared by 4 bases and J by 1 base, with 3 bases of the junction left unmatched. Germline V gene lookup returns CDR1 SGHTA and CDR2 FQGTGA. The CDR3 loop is CASSSGQPQETQYF. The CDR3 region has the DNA TGTGCCAGCAGCTCGGGACAGCCCCAAGAGACCCAGTACTTC.

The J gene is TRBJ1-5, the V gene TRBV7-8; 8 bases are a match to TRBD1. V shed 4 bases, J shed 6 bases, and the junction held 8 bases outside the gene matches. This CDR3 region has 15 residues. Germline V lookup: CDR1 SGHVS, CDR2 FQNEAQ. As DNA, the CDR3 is TGTGCCAGCAGCTCCCAACAGGGGGTCACTCAGCCCCAGCATTTT. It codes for CASSSQQGVTQPQHF.

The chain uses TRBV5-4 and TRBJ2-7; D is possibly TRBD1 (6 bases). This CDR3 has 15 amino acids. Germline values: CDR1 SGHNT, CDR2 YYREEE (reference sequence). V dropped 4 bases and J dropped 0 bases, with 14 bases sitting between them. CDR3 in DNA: TGTGCCAGCAGCGCCTGGACAGCTAGCTCCTACGAGCAGTACTTC. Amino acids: CASSAWTASSYEQYF.

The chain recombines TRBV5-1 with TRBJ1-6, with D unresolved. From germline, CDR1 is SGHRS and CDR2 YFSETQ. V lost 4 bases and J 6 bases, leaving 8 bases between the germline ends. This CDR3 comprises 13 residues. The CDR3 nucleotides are TGCGCCAGCAGCAGACTTAGTAATTCACCCCTCCACTTT. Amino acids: CASSRLSNSPLHF.

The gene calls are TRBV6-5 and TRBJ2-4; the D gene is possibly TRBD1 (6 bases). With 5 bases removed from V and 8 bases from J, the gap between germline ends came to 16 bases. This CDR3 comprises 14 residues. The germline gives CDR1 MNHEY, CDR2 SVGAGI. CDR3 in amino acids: CASSPGQRWDIQYF. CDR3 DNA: TGTGCCAGCAGTCCAGGACAGCGATGGGACATTCAGTACTTC.

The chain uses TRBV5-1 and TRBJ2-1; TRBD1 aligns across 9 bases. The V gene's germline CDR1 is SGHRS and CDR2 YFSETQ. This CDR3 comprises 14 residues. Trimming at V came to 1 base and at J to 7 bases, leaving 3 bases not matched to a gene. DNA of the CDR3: TGCGCCAGCAGCTTGCCCGGGACAGGGAATGAGCAGTTCTTC. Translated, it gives CASSLPGTGNEQFF.

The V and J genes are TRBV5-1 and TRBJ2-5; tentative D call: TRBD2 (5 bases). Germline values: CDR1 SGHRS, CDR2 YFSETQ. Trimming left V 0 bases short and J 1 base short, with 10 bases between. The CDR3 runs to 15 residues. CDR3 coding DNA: TGCGCCAGCAGCTTGGAGCGGCAGACCCAAGAGACCCAGTACTTC. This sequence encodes CASSLERQTQETQYF.

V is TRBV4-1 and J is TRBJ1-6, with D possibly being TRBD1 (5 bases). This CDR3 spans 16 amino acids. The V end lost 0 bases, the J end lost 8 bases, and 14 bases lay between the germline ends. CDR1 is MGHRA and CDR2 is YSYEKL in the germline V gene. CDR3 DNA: TGCGCCAGCAGCCAAGATGCCAGGGAATTTTATTCACCCCTCCACTTT. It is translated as CASSQDAREFYSPLHF.

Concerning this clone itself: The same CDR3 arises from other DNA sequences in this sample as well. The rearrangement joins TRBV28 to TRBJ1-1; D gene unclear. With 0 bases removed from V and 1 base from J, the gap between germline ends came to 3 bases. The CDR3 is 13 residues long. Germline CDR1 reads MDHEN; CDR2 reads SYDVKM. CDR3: CASSLWANTEAFF. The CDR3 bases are TGTGCCAGCAGTTTATGGGCGAACACTGAAGCTTTCTTT.

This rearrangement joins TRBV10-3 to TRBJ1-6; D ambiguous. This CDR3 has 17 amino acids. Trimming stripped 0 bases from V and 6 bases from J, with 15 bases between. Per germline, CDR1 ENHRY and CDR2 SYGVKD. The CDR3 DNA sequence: TGTGCCATCAGTGAGTCGAATCTGCCAGGCAGTAATTCACCCCTCCACTTT. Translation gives CAISESNLPGSNSPLHF.

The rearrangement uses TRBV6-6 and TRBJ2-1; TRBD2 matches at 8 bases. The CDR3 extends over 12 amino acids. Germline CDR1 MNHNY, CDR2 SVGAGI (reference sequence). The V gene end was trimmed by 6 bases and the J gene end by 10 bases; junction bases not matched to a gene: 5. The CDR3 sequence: CASRLSGDEQFF. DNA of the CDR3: TGTGCCAGCAGACTTAGCGGGGACGAGCAGTTCTTC.

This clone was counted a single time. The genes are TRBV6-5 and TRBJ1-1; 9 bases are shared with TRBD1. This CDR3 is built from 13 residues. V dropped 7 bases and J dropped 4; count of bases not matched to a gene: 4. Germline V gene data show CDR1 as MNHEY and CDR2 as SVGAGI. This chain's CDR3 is CASTRDRVTEAFF. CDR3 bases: TGTGCCAGCACCCGGGACAGGGTCACTGAAGCTTTCTTT.

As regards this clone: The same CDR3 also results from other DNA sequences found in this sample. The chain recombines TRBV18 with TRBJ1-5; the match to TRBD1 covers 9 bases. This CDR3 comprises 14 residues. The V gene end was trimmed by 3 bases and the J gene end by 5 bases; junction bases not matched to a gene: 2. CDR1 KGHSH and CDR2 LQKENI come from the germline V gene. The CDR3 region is CASSPGQGDQPQHF. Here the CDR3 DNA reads TGTGCCAGCTCACCGGGACAGGGTGATCAGCCCCAGCATTTT.

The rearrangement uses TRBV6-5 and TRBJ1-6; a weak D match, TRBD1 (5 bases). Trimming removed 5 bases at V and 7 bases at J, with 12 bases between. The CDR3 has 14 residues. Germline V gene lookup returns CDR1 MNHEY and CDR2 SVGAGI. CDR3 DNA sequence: TGTGCCAGCAGTCGCCAGGGTTCCAATTCACCCCTCCACTTT. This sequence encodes CASSRQGSNSPLHF.

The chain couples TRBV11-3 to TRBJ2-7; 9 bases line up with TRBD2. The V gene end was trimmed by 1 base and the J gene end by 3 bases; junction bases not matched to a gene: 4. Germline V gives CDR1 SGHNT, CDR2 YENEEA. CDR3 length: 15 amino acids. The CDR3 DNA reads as TGTGCCAGCAGCTTAGGAGTAGCGGGAGACTACGAGCAGTACTTC. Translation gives CASSLGVAGDYEQYF.

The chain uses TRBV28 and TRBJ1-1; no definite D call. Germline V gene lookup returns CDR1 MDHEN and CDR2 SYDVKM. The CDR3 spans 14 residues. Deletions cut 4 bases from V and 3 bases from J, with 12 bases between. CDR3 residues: CASSYSQLYTEAFF. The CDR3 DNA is TGTGCCAGCAGTTACAGTCAACTTTACACTGAAGCTTTCTTT.

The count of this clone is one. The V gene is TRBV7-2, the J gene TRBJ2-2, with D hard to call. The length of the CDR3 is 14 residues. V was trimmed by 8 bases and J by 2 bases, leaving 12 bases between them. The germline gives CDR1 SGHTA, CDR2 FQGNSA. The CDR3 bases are TGTGCCAGCCAAGGCAGGTCAAACACCGGGGAGCTGTTTTTT. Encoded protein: CASQGRSNTGELFF. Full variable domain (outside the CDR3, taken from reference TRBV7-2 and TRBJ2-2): GAGVSQSPSNKVTEKGKDVELRCDPISGHTALYWYRQSLGQGLEFLIYFQGNSAPDKSGLPSDRFSAERTGGSVSTLTIQRTQQEDSAVYLCASQGRSNTGELFFGEGSRLTVL.

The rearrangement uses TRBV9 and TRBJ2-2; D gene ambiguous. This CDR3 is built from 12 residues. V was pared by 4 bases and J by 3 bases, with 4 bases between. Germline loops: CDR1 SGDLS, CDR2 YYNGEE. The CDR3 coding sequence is TGTGCCAGCAGCCGGGACACCGGGGAGCTGTTTTTT. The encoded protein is CASSRDTGELFF.

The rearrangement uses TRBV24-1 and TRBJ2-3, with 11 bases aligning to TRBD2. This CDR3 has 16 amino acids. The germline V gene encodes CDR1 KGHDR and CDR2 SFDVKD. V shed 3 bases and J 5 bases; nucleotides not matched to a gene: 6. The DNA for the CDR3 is TGTGCCACCAGTGATCCCGGGACTAGCGGAGTAGATACGCAGTATTTT. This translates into CATSDPGTSGVDTQYF.

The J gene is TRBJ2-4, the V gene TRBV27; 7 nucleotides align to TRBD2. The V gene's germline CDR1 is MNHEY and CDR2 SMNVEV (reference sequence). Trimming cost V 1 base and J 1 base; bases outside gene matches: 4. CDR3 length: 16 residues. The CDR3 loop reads CASSLWGGMAKNIQYF. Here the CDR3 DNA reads TGTGCCAGCAGTTTATGGGGGGGGATGGCCAAAAACATTCAGTACTTC.

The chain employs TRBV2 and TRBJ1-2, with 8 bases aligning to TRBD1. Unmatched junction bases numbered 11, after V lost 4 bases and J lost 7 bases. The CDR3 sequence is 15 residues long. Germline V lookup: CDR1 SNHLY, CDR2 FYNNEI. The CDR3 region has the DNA TGTGCCAGCAGTGCCCGCAGGGGGCTTTCGGCTGGCTACACCTTC. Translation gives CASSARRGLSAGYTF.

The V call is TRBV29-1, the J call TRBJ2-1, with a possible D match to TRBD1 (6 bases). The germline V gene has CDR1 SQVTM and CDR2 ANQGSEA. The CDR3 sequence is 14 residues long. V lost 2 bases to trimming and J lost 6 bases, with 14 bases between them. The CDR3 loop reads CSVERQGSANEQFF. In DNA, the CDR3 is TGCAGCGTTGAACGGCAGGGGAGTGCCAATGAGCAGTTCTTC.

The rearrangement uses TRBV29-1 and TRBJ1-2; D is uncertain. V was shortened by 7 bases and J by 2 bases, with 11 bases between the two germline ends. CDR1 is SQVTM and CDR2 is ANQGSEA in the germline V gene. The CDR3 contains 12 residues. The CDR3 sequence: CSDTGINYGYTF. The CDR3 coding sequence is TGCAGCGATACCGGGATCAACTATGGCTACACCTTC.

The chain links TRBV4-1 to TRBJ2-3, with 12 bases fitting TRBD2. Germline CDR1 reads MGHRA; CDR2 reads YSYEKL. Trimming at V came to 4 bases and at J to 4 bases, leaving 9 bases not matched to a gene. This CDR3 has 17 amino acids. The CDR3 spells CASSRLLLAGGPDTQYF. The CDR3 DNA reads TGCGCCAGCAGCCGACTCCTACTAGCGGGGGGCCCAGATACGCAGTATTTT.

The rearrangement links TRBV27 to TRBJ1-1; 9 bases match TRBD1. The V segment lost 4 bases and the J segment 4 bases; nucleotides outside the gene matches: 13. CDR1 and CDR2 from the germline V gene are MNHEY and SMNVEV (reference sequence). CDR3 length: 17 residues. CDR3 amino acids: CASSSLDRGNGITEAFF. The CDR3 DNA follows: TGTGCCAGCAGTTCCTTAGACAGGGGGAACGGGATCACTGAAGCTTTCTTT.

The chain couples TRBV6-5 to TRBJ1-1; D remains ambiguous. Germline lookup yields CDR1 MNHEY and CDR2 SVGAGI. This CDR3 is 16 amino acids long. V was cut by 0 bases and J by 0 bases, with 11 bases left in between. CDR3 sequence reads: CASSYSSLRVNTEAFF. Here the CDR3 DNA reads TGTGCCAGCAGTTACTCGAGTCTCCGGGTGAACACTGAAGCTTTCTTT.

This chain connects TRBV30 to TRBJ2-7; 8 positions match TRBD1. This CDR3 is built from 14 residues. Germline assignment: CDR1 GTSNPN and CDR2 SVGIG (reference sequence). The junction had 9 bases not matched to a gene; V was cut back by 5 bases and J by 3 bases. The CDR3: CAWGQGGSLYEQYF. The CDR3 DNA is TGTGCCTGGGGACAGGGAGGATCACTCTACGAGCAGTACTTC.